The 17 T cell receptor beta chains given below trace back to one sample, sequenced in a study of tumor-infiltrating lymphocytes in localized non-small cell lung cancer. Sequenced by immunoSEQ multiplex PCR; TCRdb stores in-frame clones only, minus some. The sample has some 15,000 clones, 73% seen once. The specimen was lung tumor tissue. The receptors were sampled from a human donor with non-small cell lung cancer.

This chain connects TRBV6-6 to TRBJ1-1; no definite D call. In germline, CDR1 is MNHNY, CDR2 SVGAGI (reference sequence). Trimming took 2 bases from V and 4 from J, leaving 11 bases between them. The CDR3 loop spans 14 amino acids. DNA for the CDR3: TGTGCCAGCAGTTACGTTTCAGGTGCCACTGAAGCTTTCTTT. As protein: CASSYVSGATEAFF.

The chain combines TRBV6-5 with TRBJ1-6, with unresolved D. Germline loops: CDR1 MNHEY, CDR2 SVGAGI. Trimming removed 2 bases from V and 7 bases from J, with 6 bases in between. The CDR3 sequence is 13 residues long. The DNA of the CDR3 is TGTGCCAGCAGTTACGACCAAAATTCACCCCTCCACTTT. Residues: CASSYDQNSPLHF.

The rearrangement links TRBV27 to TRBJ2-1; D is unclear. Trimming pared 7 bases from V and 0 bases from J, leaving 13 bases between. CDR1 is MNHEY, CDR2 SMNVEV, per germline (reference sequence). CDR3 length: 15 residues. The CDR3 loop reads CASTPRRSSYNEQFF. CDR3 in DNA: TGTGCCAGCACCCCCCGGCGGAGCTCCTACAATGAGCAGTTCTTC.

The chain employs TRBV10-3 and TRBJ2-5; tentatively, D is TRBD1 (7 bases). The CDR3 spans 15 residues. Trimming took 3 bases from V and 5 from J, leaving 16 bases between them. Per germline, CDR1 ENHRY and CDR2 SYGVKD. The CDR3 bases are TGTGCCATCAGTGATACTACGACAGGGAGGGAGACCCAGTACTTC. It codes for CAISDTTTGRETQYF.

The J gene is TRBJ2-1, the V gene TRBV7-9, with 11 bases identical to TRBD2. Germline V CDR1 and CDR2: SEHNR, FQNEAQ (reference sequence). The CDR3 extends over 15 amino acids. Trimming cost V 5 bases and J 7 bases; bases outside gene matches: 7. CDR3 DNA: TGTGCCAGCAGCGCCGCTAGCGGGGGGTTGAATGAGCAGTTCTTC. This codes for CASSAASGGLNEQFF.

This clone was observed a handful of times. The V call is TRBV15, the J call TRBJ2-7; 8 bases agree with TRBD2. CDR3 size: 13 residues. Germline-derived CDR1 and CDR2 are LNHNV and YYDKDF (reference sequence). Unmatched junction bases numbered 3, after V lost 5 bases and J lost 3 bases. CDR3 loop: CATSRGGLYEQYF. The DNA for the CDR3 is TGTGCCACCAGCCGGGGGGGACTCTACGAGCAGTACTTC.

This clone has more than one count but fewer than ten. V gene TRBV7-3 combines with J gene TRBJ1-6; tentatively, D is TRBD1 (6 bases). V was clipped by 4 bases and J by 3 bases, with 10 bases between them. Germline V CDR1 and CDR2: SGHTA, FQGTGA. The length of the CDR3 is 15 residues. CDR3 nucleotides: TGTGCCAGCAGCTCCACAGGGAACTATAATTCACCCCTCCACTTT. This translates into CASSSTGNYNSPLHF. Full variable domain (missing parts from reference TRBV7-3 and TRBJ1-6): GAGVSQTPSNKVTEKGKYVELRCDPISGHTALYWYRQSLGQGPEFLIYFQGTGAADDSGLPNDRFFAVRPEGSVSTLKIQRTERGDSAVYLCASSSTGNYNSPLHFGNGTRLTVT.

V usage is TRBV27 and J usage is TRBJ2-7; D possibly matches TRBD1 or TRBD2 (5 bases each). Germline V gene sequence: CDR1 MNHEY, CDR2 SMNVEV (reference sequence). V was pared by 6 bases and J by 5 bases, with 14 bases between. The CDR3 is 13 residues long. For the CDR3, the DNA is TGTGCCAGCAGGAGGGGATTTGGCGACGAGCAGTACTTC. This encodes CASRRGFGDEQYF.

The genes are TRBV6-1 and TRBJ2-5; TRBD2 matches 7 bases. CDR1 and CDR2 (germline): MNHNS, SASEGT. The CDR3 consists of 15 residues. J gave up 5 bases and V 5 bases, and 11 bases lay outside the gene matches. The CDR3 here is CASSLGGGSDETQYF. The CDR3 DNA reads TGTGCCAGCAGTCTAGGTGGCGGGAGTGACGAGACCCAGTACTTC.

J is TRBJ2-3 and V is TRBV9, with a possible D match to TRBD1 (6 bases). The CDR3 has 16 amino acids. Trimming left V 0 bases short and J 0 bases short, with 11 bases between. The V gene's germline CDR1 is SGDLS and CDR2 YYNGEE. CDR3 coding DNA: TGTGCCAGCAGCGTAGAGTTAAGGGGGAGCACAGATACGCAGTATTTT. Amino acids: CASSVELRGSTDTQYF.

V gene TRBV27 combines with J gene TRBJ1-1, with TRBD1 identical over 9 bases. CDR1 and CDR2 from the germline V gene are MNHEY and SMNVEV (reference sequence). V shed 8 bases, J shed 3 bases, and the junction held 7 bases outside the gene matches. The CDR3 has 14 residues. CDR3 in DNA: TGTGCCAGCGGGTGGACAGGGGTATACACTGAAGCTTTCTTT. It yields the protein CASGWTGVYTEAFF.

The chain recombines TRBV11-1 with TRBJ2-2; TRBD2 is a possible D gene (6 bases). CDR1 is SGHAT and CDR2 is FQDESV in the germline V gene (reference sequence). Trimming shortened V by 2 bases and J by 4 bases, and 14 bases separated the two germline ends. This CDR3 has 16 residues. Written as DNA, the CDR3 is TGTGCCAGCAGCTTAAACGGGGGAGTAAGCACCGGGGAGCTGTTTTTT. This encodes CASSLNGGVSTGELFF.

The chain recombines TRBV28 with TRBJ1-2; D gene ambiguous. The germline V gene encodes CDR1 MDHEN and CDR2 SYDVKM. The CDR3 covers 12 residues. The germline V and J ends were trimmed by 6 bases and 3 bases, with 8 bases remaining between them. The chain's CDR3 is CASRMKDYGYTF. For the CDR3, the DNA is TGTGCCAGCAGGATGAAAGACTATGGCTACACCTTC.

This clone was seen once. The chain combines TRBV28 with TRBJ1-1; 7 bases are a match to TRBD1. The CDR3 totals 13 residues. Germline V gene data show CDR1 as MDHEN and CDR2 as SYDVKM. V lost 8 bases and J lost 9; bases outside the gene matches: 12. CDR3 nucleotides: TGTGCCAGCGACACCGAGACAGGGCTCAAAGCTTTCTTT. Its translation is CASDTETGLKAFF.

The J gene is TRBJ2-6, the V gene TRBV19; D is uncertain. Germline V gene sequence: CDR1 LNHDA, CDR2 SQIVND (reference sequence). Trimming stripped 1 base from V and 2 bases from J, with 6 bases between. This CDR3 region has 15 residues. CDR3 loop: CASSIVMTGANVLTF. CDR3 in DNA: TGTGCCAGTAGTATAGTGATGACTGGGGCCAACGTCCTGACTTTC. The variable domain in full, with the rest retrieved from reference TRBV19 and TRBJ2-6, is DGGITQSPKYLFRKEGQNVTLSCEQNLNHDAMYWYRQDPGQGLRLIYYSQIVNDFQKGDIAEGYSVSREKKESFPLTVTSAQKNPTAFYLCASSIVMTGANVLTFGAGSRLTVL.

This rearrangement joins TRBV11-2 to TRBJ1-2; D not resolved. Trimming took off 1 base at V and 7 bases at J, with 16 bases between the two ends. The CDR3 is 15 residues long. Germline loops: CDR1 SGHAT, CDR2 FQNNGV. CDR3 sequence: CASSLGTSATGGYTF. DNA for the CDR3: TGTGCCAGCAGCTTAGGCACATCCGCAACGGGTGGCTACACCTTC.

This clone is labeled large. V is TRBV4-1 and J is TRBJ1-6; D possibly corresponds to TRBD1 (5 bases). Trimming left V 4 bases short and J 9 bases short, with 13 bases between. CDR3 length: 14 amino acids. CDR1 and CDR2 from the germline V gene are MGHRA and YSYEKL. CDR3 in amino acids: CASSLWGQGSPLHF. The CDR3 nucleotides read TGCGCCAGCAGCCTTTGGGGCCAGGGTTCACCCCTCCACTTT.